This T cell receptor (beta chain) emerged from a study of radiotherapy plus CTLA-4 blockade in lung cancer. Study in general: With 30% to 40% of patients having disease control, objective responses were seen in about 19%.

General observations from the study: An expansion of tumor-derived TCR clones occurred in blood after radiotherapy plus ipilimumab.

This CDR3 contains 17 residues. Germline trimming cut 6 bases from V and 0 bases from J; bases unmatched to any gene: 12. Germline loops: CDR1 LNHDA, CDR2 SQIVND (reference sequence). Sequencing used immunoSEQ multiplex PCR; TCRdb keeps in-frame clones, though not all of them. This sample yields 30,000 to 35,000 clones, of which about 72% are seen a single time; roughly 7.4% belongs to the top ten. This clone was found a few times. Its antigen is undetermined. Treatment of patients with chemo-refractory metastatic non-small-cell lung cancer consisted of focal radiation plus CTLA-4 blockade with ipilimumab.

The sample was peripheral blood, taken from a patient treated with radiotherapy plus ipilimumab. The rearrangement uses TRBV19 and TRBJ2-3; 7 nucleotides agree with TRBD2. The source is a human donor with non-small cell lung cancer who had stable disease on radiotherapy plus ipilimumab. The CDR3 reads CASRGTTGRLSTDTQYF. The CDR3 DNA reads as TGTGCCAGTAGGGGCACTACCGGGAGGCTTAGCACAGATACGCAGTATTTT.